This entry lists 6 T cell receptor beta chains sequenced from one sample in a study of T cell responses to AZD1222 COVID-19 vaccine. Profiled with immunoSEQ multiplex PCR; TCRdb holds only in-frame clones, not every one. The table lists 90,000 to 150,000 clones, roughly nine tenths of them singletons. The sample here was peripheral blood, taken on day 0 of AZD1222 vaccination. These receptors were taken from an adult in good health.

This clone was counted once. J is TRBJ1-2 and V is TRBV6-5, with D uncertain. V was clipped by 8 bases and J by 8 bases, with 24 bases between them. The germline CDR1 and CDR2 sequences are MNHEY and SVGAGI. The CDR3 spans 15 residues. The CDR3 DNA is TGTGCCAGCCCTAGGGAAGGATTCCCCCCGGGGGGCTACACCTTC. Translated, it gives CASPREGFPPGGYTF.

The chain employs TRBV29-1 and TRBJ2-2; 9 positions agree with TRBD1. CDR3 size: 14 residues. With V trimmed by 6 bases and J by 7 bases, 9 bases remained unmatched. The germline V gene encodes CDR1 SQVTM and CDR2 ANQGSEA. CDR3 amino acids: CSVQTGTGRGELFF. CDR3 nucleotide sequence: TGCAGCGTCCAAACCGGGACAGGGCGCGGGGAGCTGTTTTTT.

The V and J genes are TRBV5-3 and TRBJ1-6; D may be TRBD1 (5 bases). TRBV5-3 qualifies as an ORF whose function is uncertain. This CDR3 contains 15 residues. V lost 2 bases to trimming and J lost 7 bases, with 13 bases between them. CDR3 loop: CARSFVRQGNSPLHF. In nucleotides, the CDR3 is TGTGCCAGAAGCTTCGTCCGGCAGGGCAATTCACCCCTCCACTTT.

The V gene is TRBV30, the J gene TRBJ1-2; D might be TRBD1 (5 bases). The length of the CDR3 is 14 residues. Germline-derived CDR1 and CDR2 are GTSNPN and SVGIG (reference sequence). V was shortened by 3 bases and J by 0 bases, with 11 bases between the two germline ends. The CDR3 spells CAWSRVGANYGYTF. The DNA for the CDR3 is TGTGCCTGGAGCCGGGTAGGGGCTAACTATGGCTACACCTTC.

This clone was picked up one time. The V call is TRBV19, the J call TRBJ2-2; no definite D call. CDR1 is LNHDA and CDR2 is SQIVND in the germline V gene (reference sequence). V lost 5 bases to trimming and J lost 3 bases, with 7 bases between them. The CDR3 is 13 residues long. The CDR3 nucleotides are TGTGCCAGTAGTCCACGGGACACCGGGGAGCTGTTTTTT. Its translation is CASSPRDTGELFF.

The chain uses TRBV20-1 and TRBJ2-4; tentative D call: TRBD1 (5 bases). V lost 3 bases to trimming and J lost 1 base, with 10 bases between them. The CDR3 loop spans 14 amino acids. Germline V gene data show CDR1 as DFQATT and CDR2 as SNEGSKA (reference sequence). This CDR3 is CSASQGSAKNIQYF. CDR3 sequence (DNA): TGCAGTGCTAGTCAGGGTTCGGCCAAAAACATTCAGTACTTC.